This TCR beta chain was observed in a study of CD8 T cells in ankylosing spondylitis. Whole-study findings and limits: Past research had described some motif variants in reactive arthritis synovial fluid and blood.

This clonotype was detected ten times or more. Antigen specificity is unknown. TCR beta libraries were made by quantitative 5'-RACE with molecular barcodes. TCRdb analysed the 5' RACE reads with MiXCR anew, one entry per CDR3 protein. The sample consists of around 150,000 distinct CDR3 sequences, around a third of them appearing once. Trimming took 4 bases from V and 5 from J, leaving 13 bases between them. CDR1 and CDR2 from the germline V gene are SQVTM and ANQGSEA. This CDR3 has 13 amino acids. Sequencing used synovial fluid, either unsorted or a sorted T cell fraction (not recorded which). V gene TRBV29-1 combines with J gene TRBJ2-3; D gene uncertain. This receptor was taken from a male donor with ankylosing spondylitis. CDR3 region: CSVASAGLDTQYF. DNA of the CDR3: TGCAGCGTTGCGTCGGCAGGCTTAGATACGCAGTATTTT.